A selection of T cell receptor beta chains follows, all from one sample in a study of blood T cell repertoires in COVID-19. The method was immunoSEQ multiplex PCR; TCRdb's version includes in-frame clones alone and lacks a portion of them. The repertoire includes 40,000 to 55,000 clones, approximately 88% of them detected once, and about 4.4% sits in the top ten. Material for sequencing was peripheral blood. The receptor set was obtained from a man aged 50 to 59 with active COVID-19. CDR3s include the opening cysteine and the closing phenylalanine or tryptophan. The D gene is left open where the match is weak. Size is omitted from some rows. Given values are once, few, many or a class for expanded clones.

>TRBV19|few|TRBD1|TRBJ1-6
TGTGCCAGTAGTATAGGTCAGGGGGGAAGCTTCGGAAATTCACCCCTCCACTTT
CASSIGQGGSFGNSPLHF
>TRBV28|NA|TRBD2|TRBJ2-1
TGTGCCAGCATACCCAGTGGGGGGGTCTACAATGAGCAGTTCTTC
CASIPSGGVYNEQFF
>TRBV10-2|NA|NA|TRBJ1-5
TGCGCCAGCAGTGCGGGGGAGAGCAATCAGCCCCAGCATTTT
CASSAGESNQPQHF
>TRBV5-1|NA|NA|TRBJ1-1
TGCGCCAGCAGCTTAGGGGTGGTGAACACTGAAGCTTTCTTT
CASSLGVVNTEAFF
>TRBV27|NA|NA|TRBJ1-2
TGTGCCAGCAGTTTACTTGCGGAGAACTATGGCTACACCTTC
CASSLLAENYGYTF
>TRBV5-1|NA|NA|TRBJ2-5
TGCGCCAGCAGCTTCGGGACACCCCCGGAGACCCAGTACTTC
CASSFGTPPETQYF
>TRBV5-4|once|NA|TRBJ2-3
TGTGCCAGCAGCTTAGGGGCGGCGCAGTATTTT
CASSLGAAQYF
>TRBV15|NA|NA|TRBJ1-2
TGTGCCACCAGCAGAGAGGCGGGGCATTGGGGCGGCTACACCTTC
CATSREAGHWGGYTF
>TRBV5-1|NA|TRBD1|TRBJ2-1
TGCGCCAGCAGCATGGGACAGCCTAACAATGAGCAGTTCTTC
CASSMGQPNNEQFF
>TRBV5-6|NA|NA|TRBJ1-4
TGTGCCAGCAGCGTCGCGGGAGGTAATGAAAAACTGTTTTTT
CASSVAGGNEKLFF
>TRBV27|NA|TRBD1|TRBJ1-6
TGTGCCAGCAATACCCGGGACAGGGGTTATTCACCCCTCCACTTT
CASNTRDRGYSPLHF
>TRBV3-1/TRBV3-2|NA|NA|TRBJ2-5
TGTGCCAGCAGCCAAGTGGTAACAGGGCAAGAGACCCAGTACTTC
CASSQVVTGQETQYF
>TRBV7-2|NA|NA|TRBJ1-6
TGTGCCAGCAGCTCCCCGGGAGTGTTCATAGGCGCCAATTCACCCCTCCACTTT
CASSSPGVFIGANSPLHF
>TRBV5-8|NA|NA|TRBJ1-1
TGTGCCAGCAGCTTGCGCAGAACCAACACTGAAGCTTTCTTT
CASSLRRTNTEAFF
>TRBV19|NA|NA|TRBJ2-4
TGTGCCAGTAGGCCGGGAGAGACAGCCAAAAACATTCAGTACTTC
CASRPGETAKNIQYF
>TRBV6-1|NA|TRBD2|TRBJ2-7
TGTGCCAGCAGTGAAACAGCGGGGGGCTCCTACGAGCAGTACTTC
CASSETAGGSYEQYF
>TRBV9|NA|NA|TRBJ2-5
TGTGCCAGCAGCGAGGACTCGGCAGGCCAAGAGACCCAGTACTTC
CASSEDSAGQETQYF
>TRBV5-1|NA|NA|TRBJ2-2
TGCGCCAGCAGCTTGTACGGAAGGGGCGGGGAGCTGTTTTTT
CASSLYGRGGELFF
>TRBV28|NA|TRBD1|TRBJ1-5
TGTGCCAGCAGTTCAGGGGGACAGGGTAATCAGCCCCAGCATTTT
CASSSGGQGNQPQHF
>TRBV4-1|once|NA|TRBJ1-6
TGCGCCAGCCTGCCAGTAGGGGAACCCACCCTCCACTTT
CASLPVGEPTLHF
>TRBV15|once|NA|TRBJ1-1
TGTGCCACCAGGGATTGGGGCCAGGGGACTGAAGCTTTCTTT
CATRDWGQGTEAFF
>TRBV3-1/TRBV3-2|NA|NA|TRBJ2-5
TGTGCCAGCAGCCCCAGATATCCGGGAGAGACCCAGTACTTC
CASSPRYPGETQYF
>TRBV6-5|few|NA|TRBJ1-2
TGTGCCAGCAGAGCCGGGAGTATAGGCTACACCTTC
CASRAGSIGYTF
>TRBV3-1/TRBV3-2|NA|TRBD1|TRBJ2-7
TGTGCCAGCAGCCAAGATGACGGGACAGGTTACCGTTACTACGAGCAGTACTTC
CASSQDDGTGYRYYEQYF
>TRBV7-7|NA|TRBD1|TRBJ2-2
TGTGCCAGCAGTTCCGGGACAGCGAACACCGGGGAGCTGTTTTTT
CASSSGTANTGELFF
>TRBV11-3|NA|NA|TRBJ2-5
TGTGCCAGCAGCCTCGGGGGTCAAGAGACCCAGTACTTC
CASSLGGQETQYF
>TRBV6-6|NA|TRBD2|TRBJ2-7
TGTGCCAGCAGTTACCTCCAGTTGGGGACTACCTACGAGCAGTACTTC
CASSYLQLGTTYEQYF
>TRBV7-2|NA|NA|TRBJ2-2
TGTGCCAGCAGCTCCCAATTTACCGGGGAGCTGTTTTTT
CASSSQFTGELFF
>TRBV9|NA|NA|TRBJ1-2
TGTGCCAGCAGCACCAGTGGGGCCGGATATGGCTACACCTTC
CASSTSGAGYGYTF
>TRBV11-2|once|TRBD1|TRBJ1-5
TGTGCCAGCAGCTTAGGGACAGGGCTCCCGGGGCCCCAGCATTTT
CASSLGTGLPGPQHF
>TRBV20-1|NA|NA|TRBJ2-3
TGCAGTGCTGAGCCCACAGATACGCAGTATTTT
CSAEPTDTQYF
>TRBV7-2|NA|NA|TRBJ2-1
TGTGCCAGCAGCTTACCAGCGGTTACCAATGAGCAGTTCTTC
CASSLPAVTNEQFF
>TRBV28|NA|NA|TRBJ1-6
TGTGCCAGCAGTTCCGACAGGACAGCCTTTTTCCATTCACCCCTCCACTTT
CASSSDRTAFFHSPLHF
>TRBV19|NA|NA|TRBJ1-1
TGTGCCAGTAGTATGGTGGGGGCGCTCACTGAAGCTTTCTTT
CASSMVGALTEAFF
>TRBV19|NA|NA|TRBJ1-3
TGTGCCAGTATGAGGGCATACTCTGGAAACACCATATATTTT
CASMRAYSGNTIYF
>TRBV6-5|NA|TRBD1|TRBJ2-1
TGTGCCAGCAGTTACTCGGGACAGGGGGCAGCGCATGAGCAGTTCTTC
CASSYSGQGAAHEQFF
>TRBV6-2/TRBV6-3|once|TRBD1|TRBJ1-5
TGTGCCAGCAGTCCGGGACAGACGTATAGCAATCAGCCCCAGCATTTT
CASSPGQTYSNQPQHF
>TRBV4-1|NA|NA|TRBJ1-5
TGCGCCAGCAGCGATAGACAGGATAGCAATCAGCCCCAGCATTTT
CASSDRQDSNQPQHF
>TRBV10-3|NA|NA|TRBJ2-1
TGTGCCATCAGTGAGTACCCAGGGTGGTTCCCCTACAATGAGCAGTTCTTC
CAISEYPGWFPYNEQFF
>TRBV2|NA|TRBD1|TRBJ2-1
TGTGCCAGCAGGGGACAGGGCCCCTACAATGAGCAGTTCTTC
CASRGQGPYNEQFF
>TRBV24-1|NA|NA|TRBJ2-2
TGTGCCACCAGTGATACGCGAACGAACACCGGGGAGCTGTTTTTT
CATSDTRTNTGELFF
>TRBV6-1|NA|NA|TRBJ2-7
TGTGCCAGCAGTGAAGAAATTAACTGGGCTTGGCAATCCTACGAGCAGTACTTC
CASSEEINWAWQSYEQYF
>TRBV5-6|NA|NA|TRBJ1-1
TGTGCCAGCGGGAGGGTCACTGAAGCTTTCTTT
CASGRVTEAFF
>TRBV13|NA|NA|TRBJ1-1
TGTGCCAGCAGCTTAACAGAAGGCGACACTGAAGCTTTCTTT
CASSLTEGDTEAFF
>TRBV5-6|NA|NA|TRBJ2-1
TGTGCCAGCAGGGTCTTTCGGGGGGCCAATGAGCAGTTCTTC
CASRVFRGANEQFF
>TRBV5-1|NA|TRBD2|TRBJ2-1
TGCGCCAGCAGAACTAGCGGGGGTTATGAGCAGTTCTTC
CASRTSGGYEQFF
>TRBV28|NA|NA|TRBJ2-1
TGTGCCAGCAGTTTATCTGATGGTCTAAATGAGCAGTTCTTC
CASSLSDGLNEQFF
>TRBV7-9|NA|NA|TRBJ2-5
TGTGCCAGCAGCTTAGAGGAGGAGACCCAGTACTTC
CASSLEEETQYF
>TRBV11-3|NA|TRBD1|TRBJ1-2
TGTGCCAGCAGCGACCGGGACAGGGATTTTACCTTC
CASSDRDRDFTF
>TRBV19|NA|NA|TRBJ1-4
TGTGCCAGTTGTTCGACGGGATATGAAAAACTGTTTTTT
CASCSTGYEKLFF
>TRBV6-5|medium-sized|TRBD1|TRBJ1-4
TGTGCCAGCAGCTACGGGACAGGAAATGAAAAACTGTTTTTT
CASSYGTGNEKLFF
>TRBV19|NA|TRBD1|TRBJ2-7
TGTGCCAGTAGCGATGGACAGGGTCTGAGCGAGCAGTACTTC
CASSDGQGLSEQYF
>TRBV5-1|NA|NA|TRBJ2-7
TGCGCCAGCAGCTTTGGCGGATCGGTTGAGCAGTACTTC
CASSFGGSVEQYF
>TRBV28|NA|NA|TRBJ1-2
TGTGCCAGCAGTACCCAGGGTCTGGACGGCTACACCTTC
CASSTQGLDGYTF
>TRBV27|NA|TRBD1|TRBJ2-6
TGTGCCAGCAGGGGGACAGGAGTATTTAACTTTGGGGCCAACGTCCTGACTTTC
CASRGTGVFNFGANVLTF
>TRBV27|NA|NA|TRBJ1-2
TGTGCCAGCAGTATTGGGGGGGCTAACTATGGCTACACCTTC
CASSIGGANYGYTF
>TRBV27|NA|NA|TRBJ1-2
TGTGCCAGCAGTACATTTAGACAGAGCTATGGCTACACCTTC
CASSTFRQSYGYTF
>TRBV18|NA|NA|TRBJ1-4
TGTGCCAGCCAAAACAGGCCTAATGAAAAACTGTTTTTT
CASQNRPNEKLFF